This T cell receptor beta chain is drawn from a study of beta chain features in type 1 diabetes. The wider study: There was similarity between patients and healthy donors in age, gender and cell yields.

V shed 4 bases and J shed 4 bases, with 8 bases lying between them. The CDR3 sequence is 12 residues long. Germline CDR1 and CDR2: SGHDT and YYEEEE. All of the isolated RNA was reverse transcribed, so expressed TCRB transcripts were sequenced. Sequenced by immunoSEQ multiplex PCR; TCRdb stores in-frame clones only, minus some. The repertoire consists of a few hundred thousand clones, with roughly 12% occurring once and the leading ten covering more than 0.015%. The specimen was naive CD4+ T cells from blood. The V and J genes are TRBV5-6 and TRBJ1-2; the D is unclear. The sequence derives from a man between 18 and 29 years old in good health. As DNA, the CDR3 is TGTGCCAGCAGCCCCGCGTCCTATGGCTACACCTTC. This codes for CASSPASYGYTF. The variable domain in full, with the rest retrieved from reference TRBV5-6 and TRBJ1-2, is DAGVTQSPTHLIKTRGQQVTLRCSPKSGHDTVSWYQQALGQGPQFIFQYYEEEERQRGNFPDRFSGHQFPNYSSELNVNALLLGDSALYLCASSPASYGYTFGSGTRLTVV.